A single sample gave rise to the 8 T cell receptor beta chains below, sequenced in a study of blood T cell repertoires in COVID-19. The protocol was immunoSEQ multiplex PCR, while the TCRdb copy is restricted to in-frame clones and leaves out a portion. The data hold about 72,000 clones, with about nine tenths observed a single time. The sequencing input was peripheral blood. All receptors derive from a man aged 30 to 39 with acute or convalescent COVID-19.

The chain joins TRBV5-1 to TRBJ1-1; 10 bases align to TRBD1. This CDR3 contains 16 residues. The germline gives CDR1 SGHRS, CDR2 YFSETQ. V gave up 4 bases and J gave up 3 bases; unmatched junction bases: 9. In DNA form, the CDR3 reads TGCGCCAGCAGCCCACAGGGGACAGGGGTGGACACTGAAGCTTTCTTT. Protein sequence: CASSPQGTGVDTEAFF. Based on the CDR3 plus reference TRBV5-1 and TRBJ1-1, the full variable domain is KAGVTQTPRYLIKTRGQQVTLSCSPISGHRSVSWYQQTPGQGLQFLFEYFSETQRNKGNFPGRFSGRQFSNSRSEMNVSTLELGDSALYLCASSPQGTGVDTEAFFGQGTRLTVV.

The chain couples TRBV5-4 to TRBJ1-2; possibly TRBD1 for D (5 bases). The ends were cut back, 0 bases at V and 8 bases at J, with 20 bases in the middle. The CDR3 contains 16 residues. From germline, CDR1 is SGHNT and CDR2 YYREEE (reference sequence). The CDR3 DNA reads as TGTGCCAGCAGCTTGGATGTCCCCCGTGGGGCTGAAGGCTACACCTTC. Protein sequence: CASSLDVPRGAEGYTF.

The chain links TRBV9 to TRBJ2-1; D is ambiguous. The germline V gene has CDR1 SGDLS and CDR2 YYNGEE. The CDR3 totals 14 residues. Trimming cost V 2 bases and J 5 bases, with 11 bases left between them. CDR3 nucleotides: TGTGCCAGCAGCGTCCGGATAGCACACAATGAGCAGTTCTTC. Residues: CASSVRIAHNEQFF.

The rearrangement joins TRBV11-2 to TRBJ2-5; 7 nucleotides line up with TRBD1. V lost 6 bases and J lost 0; bases outside the gene matches: 4. The germline V gene encodes CDR1 SGHAT and CDR2 FQNNGV. The CDR3 consists of 14 residues. DNA for the CDR3: TGTGCCAGCAGAACCGGGACAGACCAAGAGACCCAGTACTTC. Translated: CASRTGTDQETQYF.

This chain links TRBV5-1 with TRBJ2-2; no firm D call. CDR3 length equals 11 residues. V shed 6 bases and J shed 5 bases, with 5 bases lying between them. CDR1 is SGHRS and CDR2 is YFSETQ in the germline V gene. The CDR3 reads CASTRTGELFF. CDR3 nucleotides: TGCGCCAGCACTAGAACCGGGGAGCTGTTTTTT.

The sample holds a few counts of this clone. The chain joins TRBV6-1 to TRBJ2-2; D is unclear. CDR1 MNHNS and CDR2 SASEGT come from the germline V gene. The CDR3 has 13 amino acids. V was cut by 2 bases and J by 3 bases, with 4 bases left in between. DNA of the CDR3: TGTGCCAGCAGTGAATCTGACACCGGGGAGCTGTTTTTT. Translation: CASSESDTGELFF.

The chain's CDR3 is CASTLRLAENEQFF. As DNA, the CDR3 is TGTGCCAGCACCCTAAGGCTAGCGGAAAATGAGCAGTTCTTC. The chain employs TRBV11-2 and TRBJ2-1, with 7 nucleotides matching TRBD2. The CDR3 loop spans 14 amino acids. Germline V lookup: CDR1 SGHAT, CDR2 FQNNGV. With V trimmed by 7 bases and J by 7 bases, 10 bases remained unmatched.

The J gene is TRBJ2-2, the V gene TRBV7-2; TRBD2 agrees at 10 bases. The CDR3 is made up of 17 amino acids. Germline CDR1 SGHTA, CDR2 FQGNSA. J was trimmed by 6 bases and V by 3 bases; bases with no gene match: 10. CDR3 in amino acids: CASSFNPSGSVAGELFF. The DNA of the CDR3 is TGTGCCAGCAGCTTCAACCCTAGCGGGAGTGTCGCCGGGGAGCTGTTTTTT.